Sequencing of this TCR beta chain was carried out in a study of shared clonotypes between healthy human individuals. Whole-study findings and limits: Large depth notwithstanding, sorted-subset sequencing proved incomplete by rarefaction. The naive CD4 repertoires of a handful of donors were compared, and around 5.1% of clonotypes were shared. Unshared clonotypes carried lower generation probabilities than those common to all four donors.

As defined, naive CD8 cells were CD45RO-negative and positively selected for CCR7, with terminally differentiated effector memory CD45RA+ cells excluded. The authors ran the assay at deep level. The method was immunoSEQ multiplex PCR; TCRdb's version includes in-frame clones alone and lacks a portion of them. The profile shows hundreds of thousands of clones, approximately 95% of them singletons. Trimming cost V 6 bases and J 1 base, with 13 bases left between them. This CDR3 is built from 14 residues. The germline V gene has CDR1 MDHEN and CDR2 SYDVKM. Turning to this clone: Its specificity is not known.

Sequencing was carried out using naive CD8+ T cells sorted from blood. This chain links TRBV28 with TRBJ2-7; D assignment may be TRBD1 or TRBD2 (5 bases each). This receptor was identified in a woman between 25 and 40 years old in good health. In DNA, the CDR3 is TGTGCCAGCAGATTAACGGGGCAATCCTACGAGCAGTACTTC. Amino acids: CASRLTGQSYEQYF. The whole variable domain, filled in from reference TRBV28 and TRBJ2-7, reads DVKVTQSSRYLVKRTGEKVFLECVQDMDHENMFWYRQDPGLGLRLIYFSYDVKMKEKGDIPEGYSVSREKKERFSLILESASTNQTSMYLCASRLTGQSYEQYFGPGTRLTVT.